One sample yielded the 17 T cell receptor beta chains listed below, sequenced in a study of response to subunit inactivated influenza vaccine. MiXCR, applied by TCRdb to the RT-PCR reads, yields one record per CDR3 protein. This sample has 500,000 to 600,000 distinct CDR3 sequences; about 10% occur once, and the top ten carry roughly 10%. Sequencing was performed on PBMCs from blood, taken on the day of vaccination. These receptors were taken from a man aged 50-59 years who received an inactivated influenza vaccine.

The chain has TRBV12-3 or TRBV12-4 and TRBJ1-1; D gene ambiguous. V lost 2 bases and J lost 6, with 7 bases in between. The CDR3 runs to 12 residues. The CDR3 DNA sequence: TGTGCCAGCAGTTTACCCCCAGCTGAAGCTTTCTTT. It codes for CASSLPPAEAFF.

At least ten counts were recorded for this clonotype. V is TRBV6-5 and J is TRBJ2-7; D gene uncertain. V was clipped by 2 bases and J by 5 bases, with 10 bases between them. CDR3 length: 13 amino acids. Germline lookup yields CDR1 MNHEY and CDR2 SVGAGI. In DNA form, the CDR3 reads TGTGCCAGCAGTTACGCTTCTGGACACGAGCAGTACTTC. Residues: CASSYASGHEQYF.

The gene calls are TRBV27 and TRBJ1-2; possibly TRBD1 for D (6 bases). The V end lost 1 base, the J end lost 7 bases, and 19 bases lay between the germline ends. This CDR3 region has 16 residues. Per the germline V gene, CDR1 is MNHEY and CDR2 is SMNVEV (reference sequence). The CDR3 spells CASSLWVRGAIGGYTF. The DNA for the CDR3 is TGTGCCAGCAGTTTATGGGTACGGGGGGCTATTGGTGGCTACACCTTC.

J is TRBJ2-1 and V is TRBV12-3 or TRBV12-4; D gene unclear. The CDR3 runs to 16 residues. V dropped 0 bases and J dropped 4 bases, with 13 bases sitting between them. The CDR3 reads CASSLAVSLTYNEQFF. The CDR3, as DNA: TGTGCCAGCAGTTTAGCGGTATCCTTAACATACAATGAGCAGTTCTTC.

This clonotype was seen repeatedly, ten times or more. The CDR3 nucleotides read TGCGCCAGCAGCCAGACGGATTCACCCCTCCACTTT. Translation gives CASSQTDSPLHF. V and J are TRBV4-1 and TRBJ1-6; D is ambiguous. Germline loops: CDR1 MGHRA, CDR2 YSYEKL. This CDR3 comprises 12 residues. V dropped 3 bases and J dropped 8 bases, with 5 bases sitting between them.

A few counts support this clonotype. The V and J genes are TRBV5-1 and TRBJ2-7, with 8 positions matching TRBD1. This CDR3 is 15 amino acids long. The germline CDR1 and CDR2 sequences are SGHRS and YFSETQ. J was trimmed by 4 bases and V by 4 bases; bases with no gene match: 10. The CDR3 reads CASSKGTGGRYEQYF. In DNA form, the CDR3 reads TGCGCCAGCAGCAAAGGAACAGGGGGTAGATACGAGCAGTACTTC.

This clonotype was seen more than once but under ten times. The genes are TRBV5-6 and TRBJ2-7, with D possibly being TRBD1 (6 bases). Germline CDR1 and CDR2: SGHDT and YYEEEE. CDR3 length: 14 amino acids. V gave up 3 bases and J gave up 3 bases, with 13 bases separating them. Written as DNA, the CDR3 is TGTGCCAGCAGCTACCGACAGGCCTACTACGAGCAGTACTTC. Translated, it gives CASSYRQAYYEQYF. Full variable domain (rest looked up from reference TRBV5-6 and TRBJ2-7): DAGVTQSPTHLIKTRGQQVTLRCSPKSGHDTVSWYQQALGQGPQFIFQYYEEEERQRGNFPDRFSGHQFPNYSSELNVNALLLGDSALYLCASSYRQAYYEQYFGPGTRLTVT.

The J gene is TRBJ2-7, the V gene TRBV12-3 or TRBV12-4; 7 bases line up with TRBD2. The CDR3 covers 14 residues. After removal of 6 bases from V and 0 bases from J, the junction contained 5 bases not matched to a gene. The CDR3 nucleotides read TGTGCCAGCAGACACGGGGGGAGCTCCTACGAGCAGTACTTC. Translating gives CASRHGGSSYEQYF.

This sequence joins TRBV7-2 and TRBJ2-3; D not certain. With 0 bases removed from V and 2 bases from J, the gap between germline ends came to 12 bases. The germline V gene has CDR1 SGHTA and CDR2 FQGNSA. CDR3 size: 16 residues. CDR3 sequence reads: CASSLAGSSSTDTQYF. DNA of the CDR3: TGTGCCAGCAGCTTAGCGGGCAGTTCTTCCACAGATACGCAGTATTTT.

This clonotype came up many times. The V call is TRBV25-1, the J call TRBJ2-3; a weak D match, TRBD1 (5 bases). The CDR3 totals 15 residues. The ends were cut back, 2 bases at V and 3 bases at J, with 12 bases in the middle. CDR1 MGHDK and CDR2 SYGVNS come from the germline V gene. The CDR3 is CASSEKDSPTDTQYF. For the CDR3, the DNA is TGTGCCAGCAGTGAAAAAGACAGCCCGACAGATACGCAGTATTTT.

There are a few counts of this clonotype. This chain links TRBV11-2 with TRBJ2-7; D is unresolved. This CDR3 is 13 amino acids long. Germline V lookup: CDR1 SGHAT, CDR2 FQNNGV. The V end lost 2 bases, the J end lost 3 bases, and 8 bases lay between the germline ends. The CDR3 loop is CASSLRSNYEQYF. In DNA, the CDR3 is TGTGCCAGCAGCTTAAGATCTAACTACGAGCAGTACTTC.

This clonotype has a handful of counts. This rearrangement joins TRBV15 to TRBJ2-7; TRBD2 matches 7 bases. CDR1 LNHNV and CDR2 YYDKDF come from the germline V gene (reference sequence). CDR3 length: 14 residues. With V trimmed by 0 bases and J by 10 bases, 9 bases remained unmatched. The CDR3 here is CATSRDRGVLRQYF. The DNA of the CDR3 is TGTGCCACCAGCAGAGATCGGGGGGTTCTTCGACAGTACTTC.

This clonotype was observed a handful of times. The V and J genes are TRBV28 and TRBJ2-7; D possibly matches TRBD1 or TRBD2 (5 bases each). The CDR3 consists of 16 residues. Trimming shortened V by 5 bases and J by 0 bases, and 17 bases separated the two germline ends. Germline V CDR1 and CDR2: MDHEN, SYDVKM. The CDR3 loop reads CASSRMYGTGSYEQYF. CDR3 sequence (DNA): TGTGCCAGCAGTCGGATGTACGGGACGGGCTCCTACGAGCAGTACTTC.

This clonotype turned up a few times. V and J are TRBV12-3 or TRBV12-4 and TRBJ2-7, with 8 nucleotides matching TRBD1. With 7 bases clipped from V and 3 bases from J, the junction kept 5 bases outside the gene matches. This CDR3 contains 13 residues. The CDR3: CASTWTGNYEQYF. The CDR3 nucleotides are TGTGCCAGCACCTGGACAGGGAACTACGAGCAGTACTTC.

V is TRBV7-2 and J is TRBJ2-3; D assignment may be TRBD1 or TRBD2 (5 bases each). This CDR3 is built from 15 residues. Germline V gene data show CDR1 as SGHTA and CDR2 as FQGNSA. The germline V and J ends were trimmed by 4 bases and 2 bases, with 13 bases remaining between them. The CDR3 is CASSSGPPTTDTQYF. Written as DNA, the CDR3 is TGTGCCAGCAGCTCGGGACCGCCGACCACAGATACGCAGTATTTT.

The chain is built from TRBV28 and TRBJ1-5, with TRBD1 as a possible D gene (5 bases). V was clipped by 5 bases and J by 2 bases, with 13 bases between them. The CDR3 sequence is 15 residues long. The germline CDR1 and CDR2 sequences are MDHEN and SYDVKM. The CDR3 is CASSKTVVGNQPQHF. The CDR3 nucleotides read TGTGCCAGCAGTAAGACAGTCGTCGGCAATCAGCCCCAGCATTTT.

This clonotype was picked up many times. This rearrangement joins TRBV25-1 to TRBJ2-5; 7 positions match TRBD1. Unmatched junction bases numbered 11, after V lost 4 bases and J lost 6 bases. CDR3 length: 15 amino acids. CDR1 and CDR2 (germline): MGHDK, SYGVNS. The CDR3 protein is CASSGQTGYGQTQYF. DNA for the CDR3: TGTGCCAGCAGTGGCCAGACAGGGTACGGACAGACCCAGTACTTC.